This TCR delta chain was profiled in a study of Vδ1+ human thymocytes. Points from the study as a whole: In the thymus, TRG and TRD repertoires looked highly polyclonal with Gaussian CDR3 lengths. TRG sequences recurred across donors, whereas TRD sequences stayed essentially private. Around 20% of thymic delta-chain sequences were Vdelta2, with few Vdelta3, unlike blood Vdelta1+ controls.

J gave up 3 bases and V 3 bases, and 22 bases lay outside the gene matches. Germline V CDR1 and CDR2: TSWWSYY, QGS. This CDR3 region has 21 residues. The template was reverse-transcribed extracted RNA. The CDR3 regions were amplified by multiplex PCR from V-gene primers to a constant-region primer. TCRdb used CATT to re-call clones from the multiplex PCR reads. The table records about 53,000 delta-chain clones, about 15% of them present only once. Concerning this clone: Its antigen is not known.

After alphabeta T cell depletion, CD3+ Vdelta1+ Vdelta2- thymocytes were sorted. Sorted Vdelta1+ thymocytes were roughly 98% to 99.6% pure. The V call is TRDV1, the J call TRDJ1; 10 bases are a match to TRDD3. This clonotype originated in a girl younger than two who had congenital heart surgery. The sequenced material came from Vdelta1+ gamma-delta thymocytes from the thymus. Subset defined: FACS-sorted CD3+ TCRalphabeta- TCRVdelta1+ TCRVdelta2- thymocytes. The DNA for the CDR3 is TGTGCTCTTGGGGACCCTTCTTCCTTCTCCCGTACTGGGGGATTCCCCGATAAACTCATCTTT. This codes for CALGDPSSFSRTGGFPDKLIF.